The present entry profiles one T cell receptor (beta chain) with its context. The CDR3 sequence is 13 residues long. Germline V lookup: CDR1 SQVTM, CDR2 ANQGSEA. V shed 4 bases and J 6 bases; nucleotides not matched to a gene: 8. These data belong to a study of blood T cell repertoires in COVID-19. Study-wide context: Sites across the United States, Italy and Spain contributed samples from acute and convalescent COVID-19. PBMCs, B-cell-depleted T cells, or T cells were the source of the cDNA or gDNA that made up the material.

In the authors' workflow: Amplified reference gene primers provided the basis for estimating nucleated cell counts. Profiled with immunoSEQ multiplex PCR; TCRdb holds only in-frame clones, not every one. V, J and clone size were drawn from that table, and D and trimming were deduced from the DNA. The data hold 70,000 to 95,000 clones, with about 85% observed a single time. The specimen was peripheral blood. V and J are TRBV29-1 and TRBJ1-2; 7 nucleotides match TRBD1. The TCR comes from a woman between 70 and 85 years old with active or convalescent COVID-19. The CDR3 sequence is CSVGETGLDGYTF. The CDR3 DNA sequence: TGCAGCGTTGGAGAGACAGGGCTAGATGGCTACACCTTC.